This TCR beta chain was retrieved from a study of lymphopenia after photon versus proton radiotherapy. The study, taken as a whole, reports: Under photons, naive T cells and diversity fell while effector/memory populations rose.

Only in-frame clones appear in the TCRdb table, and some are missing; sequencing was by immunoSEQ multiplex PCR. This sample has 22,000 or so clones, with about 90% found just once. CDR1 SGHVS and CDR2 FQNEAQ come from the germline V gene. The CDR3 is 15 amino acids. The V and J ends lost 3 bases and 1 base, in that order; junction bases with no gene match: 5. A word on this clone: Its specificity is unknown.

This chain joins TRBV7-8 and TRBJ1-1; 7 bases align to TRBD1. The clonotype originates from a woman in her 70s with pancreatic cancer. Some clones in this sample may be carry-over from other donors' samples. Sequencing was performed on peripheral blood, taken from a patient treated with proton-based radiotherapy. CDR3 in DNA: TGTGCCAGCAGCTTGGTTCGGACAGGGAACACTGAAGCTTTCTTT. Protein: CASSLVRTGNTEAFF.